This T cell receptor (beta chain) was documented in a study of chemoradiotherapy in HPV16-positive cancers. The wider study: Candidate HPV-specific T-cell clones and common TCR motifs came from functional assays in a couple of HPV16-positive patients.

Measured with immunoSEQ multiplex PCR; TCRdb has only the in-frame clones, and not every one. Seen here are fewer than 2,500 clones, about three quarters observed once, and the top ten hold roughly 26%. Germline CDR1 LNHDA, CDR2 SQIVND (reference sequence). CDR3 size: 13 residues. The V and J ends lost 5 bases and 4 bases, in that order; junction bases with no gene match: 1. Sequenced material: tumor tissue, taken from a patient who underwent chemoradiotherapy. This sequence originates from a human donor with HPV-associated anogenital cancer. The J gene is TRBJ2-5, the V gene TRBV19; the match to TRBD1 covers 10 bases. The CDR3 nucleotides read TGTGCCAGTAGTCGGGACAGGGGAGAGACCCAGTACTTC. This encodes CASSRDRGETQYF.